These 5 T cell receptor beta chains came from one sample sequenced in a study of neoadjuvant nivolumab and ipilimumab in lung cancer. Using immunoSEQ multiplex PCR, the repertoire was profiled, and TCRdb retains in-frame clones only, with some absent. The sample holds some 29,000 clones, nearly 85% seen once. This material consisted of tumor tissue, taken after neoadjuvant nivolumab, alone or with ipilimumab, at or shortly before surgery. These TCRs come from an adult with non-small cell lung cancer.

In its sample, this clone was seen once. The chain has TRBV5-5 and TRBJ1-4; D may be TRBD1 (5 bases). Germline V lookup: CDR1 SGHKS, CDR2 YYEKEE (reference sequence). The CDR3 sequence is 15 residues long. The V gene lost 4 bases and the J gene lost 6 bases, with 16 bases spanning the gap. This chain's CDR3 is CASSPGGVEDEKLFF. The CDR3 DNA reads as TGTGCCAGCAGCCCGGGGGGGGTGGAGGATGAAAAACTGTTTTTT.

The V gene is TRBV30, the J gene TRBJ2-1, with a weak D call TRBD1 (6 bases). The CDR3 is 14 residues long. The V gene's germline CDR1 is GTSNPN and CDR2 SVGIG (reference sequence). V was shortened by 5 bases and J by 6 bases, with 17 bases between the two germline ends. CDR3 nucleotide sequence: TGTGCCTGGGCCAAGGGACATGTGTCCAATGAGCAGTTCTTC. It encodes CAWAKGHVSNEQFF. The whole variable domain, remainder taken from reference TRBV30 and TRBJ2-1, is SQTIHQWPATLVQPVGSPLSLECTVEGTSNPNLYWYRQAAGRGLQLLFYSVGIGQISSEVPQNLSASRPQDRQFILSSKKLLLSDSGFYLCAWAKGHVSNEQFFGPGTRLTVL.

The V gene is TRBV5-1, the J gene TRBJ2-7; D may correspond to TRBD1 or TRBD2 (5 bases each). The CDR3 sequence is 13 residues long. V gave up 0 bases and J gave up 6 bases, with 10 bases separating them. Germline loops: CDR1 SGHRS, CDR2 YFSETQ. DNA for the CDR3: TGCGCCAGCAGCTTGGGGGGCGCGGGCGAGCAGTACTTC. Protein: CASSLGGAGEQYF.

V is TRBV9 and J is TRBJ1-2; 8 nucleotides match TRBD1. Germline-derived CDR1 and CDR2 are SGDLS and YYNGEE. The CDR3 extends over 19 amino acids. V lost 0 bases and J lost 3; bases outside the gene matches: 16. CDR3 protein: CASSVEDSGQGGPDYGYTF. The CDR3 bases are TGTGCCAGCAGCGTAGAAGATTCAGGACAGGGTGGCCCAGACTATGGCTACACCTTC.

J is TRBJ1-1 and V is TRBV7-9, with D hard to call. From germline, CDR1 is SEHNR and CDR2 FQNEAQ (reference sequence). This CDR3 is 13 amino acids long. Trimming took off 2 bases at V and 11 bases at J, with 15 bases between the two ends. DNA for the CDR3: TGTGCCAGCAGCTTACCTGCGATTGGTGGTGCTTTCTTT. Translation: CASSLPAIGGAFF.